This T cell receptor (beta chain) was sequenced in a study of shared clonotypes between healthy human individuals. Study background: Used for every donor were three CD4 naive, three CD4 memory, two CD8 naive and one CD8 memory plate.

In the sorted-subset replicate PCRs, 150 to 200 ng DNA, 25,000 to 35,000 T cell genomes, was used. How the authors handled the data: Filtering differed, since immunoSEQ gave only junction sequences and no quality scores. The protocol was immunoSEQ multiplex PCR, while the TCRdb copy is restricted to in-frame clones and leaves out a portion. The V and J calls and clone size are taken from that table; D and trimming were inferred from the DNA. The sample lists more than 1.2 million clones; approximately 98.5% were seen once. Germline V gives CDR1 SQVTM, CDR2 ANQGSEA. Trimming left V 4 bases short and J 11 bases short, with 13 bases between. The CDR3 length is 11 residues.

The receptor comes from a man under 40 in good health. The chain couples TRBV29-1 to TRBJ2-3, with a possible D match to TRBD1 (5 bases). Sequencing was done on a sample of naive CD4+ T cells sorted from blood. Indicated subset: CD45RA+ positively selected. The CDR3 DNA reads as TGCAGCGTTGTTAGTGGGGCGAGGCAGTATTTT. Translated, it gives CSVVSGARQYF.